The next 3 T cell receptor beta chains were all read from a single sample in a study of blood T cells in healthy people across ages. A second PCR of 7 to 11 cycles used a sample-barcoded 5' primer and a J-beta primer mix. TCRdb reprocessed the 5' RACE reads via MiXCR and lists one record per CDR3 protein. In the table there are about 560,000 distinct CDR3 sequences, roughly a quarter of which are singletons. This sample also belongs to another study, concerning T cells of mothers and their children.

The sequenced sample consisted of blood. The receptors originated from a boy aged 2 to 10 in good health.

The rearrangement uses TRBV7-8 and TRBJ1-2, with 8 bases identical to TRBD1. Germline lookup yields CDR1 SGHVS and CDR2 FQNEAQ. The CDR3 covers 15 residues. V gave up 2 bases and J gave up 6 bases; unmatched junction bases: 8. The DNA for the CDR3 is TGTGCCAGCAGCTTAAGTGCAGGGGGCGAGAATGGCTACACCTTC. This translates into CASSLSAGGENGYTF. Drawing the rest from reference TRBV7-8 and TRBJ1-2, the complete variable domain is GAGVSQSPRYKVAKRGQDVALRCDPISGHVSLFWYQQALGQGPEFLTYFQNEAQLDKSGLPSDRFFAERPEGSVSTLKIQRTQQEDSAVYLCASSLSAGGENGYTFGSGTRLTVV.

The sample holds a few counts of this clonotype. The rearrangement uses TRBV10-3 and TRBJ2-1, with TRBD1 matching 8 bases. Germline-derived CDR1 and CDR2 are ENHRY and SYGVKD. V gave up 4 bases and J gave up 1 base; unmatched junction bases: 6. The CDR3 is made up of 16 amino acids. This CDR3 is CAISGAGTGSYNEQFF. For the CDR3, the DNA is TGTGCCATCAGTGGGGCTGGGACAGGATCCTACAATGAGCAGTTCTTC.

This clonotype showed up just a few times. This chain links TRBV6-6 with TRBJ1-4; D uncertain. CDR3 length: 14 residues. Germline V gene lookup returns CDR1 MNHNY and CDR2 SVGAGI (reference sequence). V shed 4 bases and J shed 8 bases, with 14 bases lying between them. The CDR3 bases are TGTGCCAGCAGTTCTCGCGAGGGAGGGGAAAAACTGTTTTTT. Its protein product is CASSSREGGEKLFF.